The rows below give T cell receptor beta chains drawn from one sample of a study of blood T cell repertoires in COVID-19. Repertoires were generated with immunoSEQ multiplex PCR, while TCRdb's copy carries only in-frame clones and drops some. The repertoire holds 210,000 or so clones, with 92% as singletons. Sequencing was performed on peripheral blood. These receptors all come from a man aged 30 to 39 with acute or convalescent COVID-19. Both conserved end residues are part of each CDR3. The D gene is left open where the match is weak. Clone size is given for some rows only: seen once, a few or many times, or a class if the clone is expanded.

DNA: TGTGCCAGCTCACCCGCAGGGGGCGGTGGCTACACCTTC
CDR3: CASSPAGGGGYTF
D: TRBD1
V: TRBV18
size: NA
J: TRBJ1-2

DNA: TGTGCCAGCAGCTTGCGGTACCAAGAGACCCAGTACTTC
CDR3: CASSLRYQETQYF
D: NA
V: TRBV5-8
size: NA
J: TRBJ2-5

DNA: TGTGCCAGCAGCTTATATGCCAGGGCGGGGGCAGAGACCCAGTACTTC
CDR3: CASSLYARAGAETQYF
D: NA
V: TRBV7-6
size: NA
J: TRBJ2-5

DNA: TGTGCCAGTAGTCCAACTAGCGACCGCACAGATACGCAGTATTTT
CDR3: CASSPTSDRTDTQYF
D: TRBD2
V: TRBV19
size: NA
J: TRBJ2-3

DNA: TGTGCCAGCTCACGAACCGGGACAGCAGATGGCTACACCTTC
CDR3: CASSRTGTADGYTF
D: TRBD1
V: TRBV18
size: NA
J: TRBJ1-2

DNA: TGTGCCTGGACGTCAGGGGTGCCAGATACGCAGTATTTT
CDR3: CAWTSGVPDTQYF
D: NA
V: TRBV30
size: NA
J: TRBJ2-3

DNA: TGTGCCAGCAGCTCCTTGGTGAGCACTGAAGCTTTCTTT
CDR3: CASSSLVSTEAFF
D: NA
V: TRBV5-4
size: few
J: TRBJ1-1

DNA: TGTGCCAGCAGCTTAAAGTCACAGAACACTGAAGCTTTCTTT
CDR3: CASSLKSQNTEAFF
D: NA
V: TRBV7-9
size: NA
J: TRBJ1-1

DNA: TGCGCCAGCAGTGATGTGTACTCCTACGAGCAGTACTTC
CDR3: CASSDVYSYEQYF
D: NA
V: TRBV10-2
size: NA
J: TRBJ2-7

DNA: TGCAGCGTTATCCAGGGGATTCACACTGAAGCTTTCTTT
CDR3: CSVIQGIHTEAFF
D: NA
V: TRBV29-1
size: NA
J: TRBJ1-1

DNA: TGTGCCAGCAGAGCACAAGAGACCCAGTACTTC
CDR3: CASRAQETQYF
D: NA
V: TRBV28
size: NA
J: TRBJ2-5

DNA: TGTGCCAGCAGCTTAGCGACTAGCGGCTACCAAGAGACCCAGTACTTC
CDR3: CASSLATSGYQETQYF
D: TRBD2
V: TRBV7-8
size: NA
J: TRBJ2-5

DNA: TGTGCCAGCAGCGCGATTAGCGGTACCGGGGAGCTGTTTTTT
CDR3: CASSAISGTGELFF
D: NA
V: TRBV9
size: NA
J: TRBJ2-2

DNA: TGTGCCAGCAGTCAGAGGGACAGGCTTTCACCCCTCCACTTT
CDR3: CASSQRDRLSPLHF
D: TRBD1
V: TRBV14
size: NA
J: TRBJ1-6

DNA: TGCGCCAGCACCACCAGGGGCGGCGCCTACAATGAGCAGTTCTTC
CDR3: CASTTRGGAYNEQFF
D: NA
V: TRBV5-1
size: NA
J: TRBJ2-1

DNA: TGTGCCAGCAGCTCACTAGGGTATGGCTACACCTTC
CDR3: CASSSLGYGYTF
D: NA
V: TRBV6-5
size: NA
J: TRBJ1-2

DNA: TGTGCCAGCAGCCTTCGACAGCCTAATTCACCCCTCCACTTT
CDR3: CASSLRQPNSPLHF
D: NA
V: TRBV3-1/TRBV3-2
size: NA
J: TRBJ1-6

DNA: TGTGCCAGCAACCCGGCTAGCGGTGGTGTCTACGAGCAGTACTTC
CDR3: CASNPASGGVYEQYF
D: TRBD2
V: TRBV6-5
size: NA
J: TRBJ2-7

DNA: TGTGCCAGCACCAGGGGGGTAGTGGGGCGCAGCACAGATACGCAGTATTTT
CDR3: CASTRGVVGRSTDTQYF
D: NA
V: TRBV9
size: NA
J: TRBJ2-3

DNA: TGTGCCAGCAGCCCACCGGGACTAGCGTTTGTGAATGAGCAGTTCTTC
CDR3: CASSPPGLAFVNEQFF
D: TRBD2
V: TRBV7-3
size: NA
J: TRBJ2-1

DNA: TGCAGCGTTGAACCGGGGAATAGTGTTTTCTTT
CDR3: CSVEPGNSVFF
D: NA
V: TRBV29-1
size: NA
J: TRBJ1-1

DNA: TGCGCCAGCAGCCGGAGCGGGGACACAGATACGCAGTATTTT
CDR3: CASSRSGDTDTQYF
D: TRBD2
V: TRBV5-1
size: NA
J: TRBJ2-3

DNA: TGTGCCAGCAGCTTTGCCAGGGATAAAGCTTTCTTT
CDR3: CASSFARDKAFF
D: NA
V: TRBV7-9
size: NA
J: TRBJ1-1

DNA: TGTGCCAGCAGGCTCCGGAGGGATCAGCCCCAGCATTTT
CDR3: CASRLRRDQPQHF
D: NA
V: TRBV28
size: few
J: TRBJ1-5

DNA: TGTGCCAGTCGGGAATCAGGGGTGTATGGGTCCTACAATGAGCAGTTCTTC
CDR3: CASRESGVYGSYNEQFF
D: NA
V: TRBV28
size: NA
J: TRBJ2-1

DNA: TGTGCCAGCAGCTTAGGTGGCCCAGGGTCAGCTTTCTTT
CDR3: CASSLGGPGSAFF
D: NA
V: TRBV11-1
size: NA
J: TRBJ1-1

DNA: TGTGCCAGCAGCTTAGCTCTCTTCCCCGGGGAGACCCAGTACTTC
CDR3: CASSLALFPGETQYF
D: NA
V: TRBV7-9
size: NA
J: TRBJ2-5

DNA: TGTGCCAGCAGTTTGGGATATGGAGGACCCCAGCATTTT
CDR3: CASSLGYGGPQHF
D: NA
V: TRBV28
size: NA
J: TRBJ1-5

DNA: TGTGCCAGCAGCTTGAACAGGGCCGGTGAGACCCAGTACTTC
CDR3: CASSLNRAGETQYF
D: NA
V: TRBV5-4
size: NA
J: TRBJ2-5

DNA: TGTGCCAGCACCATCAACTTCCTAGCGGGAGCTGGCAATGAGCAGTTCTTC
CDR3: CASTINFLAGAGNEQFF
D: TRBD2
V: TRBV11-2
size: once
J: TRBJ2-1

DNA: TGTGCCAGTAGTCCCTTAGGACAGCACGTCCTGACTTTC
CDR3: CASSPLGQHVLTF
D: NA
V: TRBV19
size: NA
J: TRBJ2-6

DNA: TGTGCCAGTAGTTATACAGGGGGCTTGTACGAGCAGTACTTC
CDR3: CASSYTGGLYEQYF
D: TRBD1
V: TRBV19
size: NA
J: TRBJ2-7

DNA: TGCGCCAGCAGCTTGCGGGGAGACCACGAGCAGTACTTC
CDR3: CASSLRGDHEQYF
D: NA
V: TRBV5-1
size: NA
J: TRBJ2-7

DNA: TGTGCCAGCAGTCGAGGGGGCGCAGGATCGGACATTCAGTACTTC
CDR3: CASSRGGAGSDIQYF
D: TRBD1
V: TRBV28
size: NA
J: TRBJ2-4

DNA: TGTGCCAGCAGTATCTGGGGGACAGGGGGCGCCTATGGCTACACCTTC
CDR3: CASSIWGTGGAYGYTF
D: TRBD1
V: TRBV28
size: NA
J: TRBJ1-2

DNA: TGTGCCAGCAGTTTCCCGTGGACAGGGGGCGATTTGGCCCAGCATTTT
CDR3: CASSFPWTGGDLAQHF
D: TRBD1
V: TRBV28
size: NA
J: TRBJ1-5

DNA: TGTGCCAGCAGCTTCAGCGGGAGCTCGGTCGAGCAGTACTTC
CDR3: CASSFSGSSVEQYF
D: TRBD2
V: TRBV7-9
size: NA
J: TRBJ2-7

DNA: TGTGCCAGCAGCCCCCATAGCTCTGGAAACACCATATATTTT
CDR3: CASSPHSSGNTIYF
D: NA
V: TRBV7-8
size: NA
J: TRBJ1-3

DNA: TGTGCCAGCAGTCCAATTCGGGACAGCCCGGACGAGCAGTACTTC
CDR3: CASSPIRDSPDEQYF
D: TRBD1
V: TRBV6-6
size: NA
J: TRBJ2-7

DNA: TGTGCCAGCAGCTTAGCTCAGGGGAATGGCTACACCTTC
CDR3: CASSLAQGNGYTF
D: NA
V: TRBV11-1
size: NA
J: TRBJ1-2

DNA: TGCAGCGTTCAGGACAGCTACAATGAGCAGTTCTTC
CDR3: CSVQDSYNEQFF
D: NA
V: TRBV29-1
size: NA
J: TRBJ2-1

DNA: TGTGCCAGCAGTTGGGGGACAGGCGAAAACACCATATATTTT
CDR3: CASSWGTGENTIYF
D: TRBD1
V: TRBV28
size: NA
J: TRBJ1-3

DNA: TGCGCCAGCAGCTTGGATGCGGGGAGGGGCACTGAAGCTTTCTTT
CDR3: CASSLDAGRGTEAFF
D: NA
V: TRBV5-1
size: once
J: TRBJ1-1

DNA: TGTGCCAGCAGCAAACTCCAACAGGGGTGTATCAAAGAGACCCAGTACTTC
CDR3: CASSKLQQGCIKETQYF
D: NA
V: TRBV21-1
size: NA
J: TRBJ2-5

DNA: TGTGCCATCAGCTCCCCGGGGAATCAGCCCCAGCATTTT
CDR3: CAISSPGNQPQHF
D: NA
V: TRBV10-3
size: NA
J: TRBJ1-5

DNA: TGCGCCAGCAGCCTCGACAGCCCCCCGGAGACCCAGTACTTC
CDR3: CASSLDSPPETQYF
D: NA
V: TRBV5-1
size: NA
J: TRBJ2-5

DNA: TGTGCCAGCACCTTTCCAAGGGAGAATGAGCAGTTCTTC
CDR3: CASTFPRENEQFF
D: NA
V: TRBV25-1
size: NA
J: TRBJ2-1

DNA: TGTGCCAGCAGTCCGGGGAGGAACACAGATACGCAGTATTTT
CDR3: CASSPGRNTDTQYF
D: NA
V: TRBV7-3
size: NA
J: TRBJ2-3

DNA: TGTGCCAGCAGCTTAGTTAGCCTTATGAACACTGAAGCTTTCTTT
CDR3: CASSLVSLMNTEAFF
D: NA
V: TRBV11-2
size: NA
J: TRBJ1-1

DNA: TGTGCCAGCAGTTTGGGAGGCGTTCGTGAAGCTTTCTTT
CDR3: CASSLGGVREAFF
D: NA
V: TRBV27
size: NA
J: TRBJ1-1

DNA: TGTGCCAGCAGGCACATCCGAATTGACAGGGGTCAGCCCCAGCATTTT
CDR3: CASRHIRIDRGQPQHF
D: TRBD1
V: TRBV28
size: NA
J: TRBJ1-5

DNA: TGTGCCAGCAGCCCGGGACAGAGAAATCAGCCCCAGCATTTT
CDR3: CASSPGQRNQPQHF
D: TRBD1
V: TRBV3-1/TRBV3-2
size: NA
J: TRBJ1-5

DNA: TGTGCCAGCAGCCTCGAACAGGGATCCGGGGCCAACGTCCTGACTTTC
CDR3: CASSLEQGSGANVLTF
D: NA
V: TRBV7-9
size: NA
J: TRBJ2-6

DNA: TGTGCCAGCACCCGGAAGTGGGCTAGCGATGCCTACGAGCAGTACTTC
CDR3: CASTRKWASDAYEQYF
D: NA
V: TRBV28
size: NA
J: TRBJ2-7

DNA: TGCGCCAGCAGCTTGGAGACGACAGGGGTGGTCTACGAGCAGTACTTC
CDR3: CASSLETTGVVYEQYF
D: TRBD1
V: TRBV5-1
size: NA
J: TRBJ2-7

DNA: TGTGCCAGCCGACCCAGGGTGAACACTGAAGCTTTCTTT
CDR3: CASRPRVNTEAFF
D: NA
V: TRBV25-1
size: NA
J: TRBJ1-1

DNA: TGTGCCACCAGTGAGGGACACTACACTGAAGCTTTCTTT
CDR3: CATSEGHYTEAFF
D: NA
V: TRBV24-1
size: NA
J: TRBJ1-1

DNA: TGTGCCACCAACCTTCCCTCGTACAGGGGGCGTGGGAATGAGCAGTTCTTC
CDR3: CATNLPSYRGRGNEQFF
D: TRBD1
V: TRBV28
size: NA
J: TRBJ2-1

DNA: TGTGCCAGCAGCTCGCAGGGAAGCTACGAGCAGTACTTC
CDR3: CASSSQGSYEQYF
D: NA
V: TRBV7-3
size: NA
J: TRBJ2-7